The sequence of this T cell receptor (beta chain) was determined in a study of identical twins. On this clonotype itself: Its antigen is unidentified.

Findings and limits, study-wide: Excess sharing by twins proved weaker in beta out-of-frame sequences. Out-of-frame TCR alpha sharing in monozygotic twins exceeded recombination model predictions.

CDR1 SGHKS and CDR2 YYEKEE come from the germline V gene (reference sequence). This CDR3 comprises 15 residues. V lost 4 bases and J lost 3, with 17 bases in between. TCRdb re-called the 5' RACE reads with MiXCR, one entry per CDR3 protein. The data show about 340,000 distinct CDR3 sequences, 12% seen once. The same specimen was also included in a second study, on yellow fever vaccine responses in identical twins.

Material: CD8+ T cells sorted from blood. The chain carries TRBV5-5 and TRBJ2-7, with a weak D call TRBD1 (6 bases). The TCR was taken from a woman aged 18-29 years in good health. The DNA for the CDR3 is TGTGCCAGCAGCCCTTTGAGCGGACAGCTCTACGAGCAGTACTTC. This codes for CASSPLSGQLYEQYF.